This is a list of T cell receptor beta chains from one sample in a study of T cells in Graves' hyperthyroidism and ophthalmopathy. TCRdb analysed the multiplex PCR reads with MiXCR anew, one entry per CDR3 protein. Counted here are roughly 660,000 distinct CDR3 sequences, 15% to 20% occurring once; the ten biggest clones make up roughly 16%. The source material was blood. The origin of the receptors is a man in his fifties or sixties with Graves' hyperthyroidism. Both conserved end residues are part of each CDR3. D genes are given only for firm matches. The size of a clone is reported for some rows only, either as once, few or many, or as a class for expanded clones.

j_gene: TRBJ2-4
abundance: few
d_gene: TRBD1
v_gene: TRBV19
len: 17
CDR3aa: CASSTSRTGHGRDIQYF
CDR3nt: TGTGCCAGTAGTACCTCCCGGACAGGGCATGGCCGGGACATTCAGTACTTC

j_gene: TRBJ1-3
abundance: -
d_gene: -
v_gene: TRBV4-1
len: 15
CDR3aa: CASSPREESGNTIYF
CDR3nt: TGCGCCAGCAGTCCCCGGGAGGAATCTGGAAACACCATATATTTT

j_gene: TRBJ1-2
abundance: few
d_gene: -
v_gene: TRBV18
len: 15
CDR3aa: CASSQSTGTGYGYTF
CDR3nt: TGTGCCAGCTCCCAGTCAACAGGGACCGGTTATGGCTACACCTTC

j_gene: TRBJ2-6
abundance: few
d_gene: -
v_gene: TRBV4-1
len: 16
CDR3aa: CASSQVERAGANVLTF
CDR3nt: TGCGCCAGCAGCCAAGTGGAAAGGGCTGGGGCCAACGTCCTGACTTTC

j_gene: TRBJ2-5
abundance: -
d_gene: TRBD2
v_gene: TRBV5-1
len: 16
CDR3aa: CASSFTPSGRGETQYF
CDR3nt: TGCGCCAGCAGCTTTACCCCGAGCGGGAGAGGGGAGACCCAGTACTTC

j_gene: TRBJ2-3
abundance: many
d_gene: TRBD2
v_gene: TRBV11-2
len: 17
CDR3aa: CASSFEASGKITDTQYF
CDR3nt: TGTGCCAGCAGCTTTGAGGCTAGCGGAAAAATCACAGATACGCAGTATTTT

j_gene: TRBJ2-3
abundance: many
d_gene: -
v_gene: TRBV2
len: 16
CDR3aa: CASSELGSSRTDTQYF
CDR3nt: TGTGCCAGCAGTGAATTGGGCAGTTCGAGGACAGATACGCAGTATTTT

j_gene: TRBJ1-4
abundance: -
d_gene: -
v_gene: TRBV28
len: 12
CDR3aa: CASSPRLEKLFF
CDR3nt: TGTGCCAGCAGTCCTAGATTAGAAAAACTGTTTTTT

j_gene: TRBJ2-1
abundance: -
d_gene: TRBD1
v_gene: TRBV7-9
len: 15
CDR3aa: CASSFAPGGLNEQFF
CDR3nt: TGTGCCAGCAGCTTTGCACCAGGGGGCCTGAATGAGCAGTTCTTC

j_gene: TRBJ1-2
abundance: many
d_gene: -
v_gene: TRBV27
len: 13
CDR3aa: CASSFTWSSGYTF
CDR3nt: TGTGCCAGCAGTTTTACCTGGTCAAGTGGCTACACCTTC

j_gene: TRBJ2-3
abundance: -
d_gene: -
v_gene: TRBV28
len: 16
CDR3aa: CASCTPGTPGKDTQYF
CDR3nt: TGTGCCAGCTGTACCCCTGGGACACCCGGCAAGGATACGCAGTATTTT